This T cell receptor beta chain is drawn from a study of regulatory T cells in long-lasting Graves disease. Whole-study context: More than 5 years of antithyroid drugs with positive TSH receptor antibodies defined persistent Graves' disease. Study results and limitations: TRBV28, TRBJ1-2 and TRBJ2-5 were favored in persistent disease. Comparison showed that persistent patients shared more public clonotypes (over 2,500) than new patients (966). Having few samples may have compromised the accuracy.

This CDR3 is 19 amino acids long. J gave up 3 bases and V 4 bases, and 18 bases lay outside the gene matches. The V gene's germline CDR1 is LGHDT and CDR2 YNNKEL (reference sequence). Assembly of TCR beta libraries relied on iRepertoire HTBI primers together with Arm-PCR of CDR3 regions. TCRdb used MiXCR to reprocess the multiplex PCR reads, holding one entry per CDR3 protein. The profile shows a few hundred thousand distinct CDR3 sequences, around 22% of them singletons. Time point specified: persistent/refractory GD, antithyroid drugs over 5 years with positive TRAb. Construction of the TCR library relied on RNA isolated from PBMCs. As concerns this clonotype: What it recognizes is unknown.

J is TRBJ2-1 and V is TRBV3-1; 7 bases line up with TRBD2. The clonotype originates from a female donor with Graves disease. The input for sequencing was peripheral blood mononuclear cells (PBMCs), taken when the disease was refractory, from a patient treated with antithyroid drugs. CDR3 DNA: TGTGCCAGCAGCCCACATCCCCGACTAGCACTCAACAACTACAATGAGCAGTTCTTC. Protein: CASSPHPRLALNNYNEQFF.